The present T cell receptor beta chain was sequenced within a study of blood T cell repertoires in COVID-19 (dated by TCRdb to about 2020). About the investigation overall: Samples covering the acute and convalescent phases of COVID-19 were provided by collaborators in the United States, Italy and Spain. Subjects who had been exposed to COVID-19, were actively infected with it, or had recovered from it provided the deeply sampled blood TCRbeta repertoires that made up the dataset. The repertoires were made available in a free public database intended to serve as a resource for research on the immune response to SARS-CoV-2. The prospective study material was composed of cDNA or gDNA derived from T cells, B-cell-depleted T cells, or PBMCs. The samples were drawn from the first 160 participants of the ongoing ImmuneRACE study and from 1,254 subjects provided by 6 global collaborators. Sample metadata almost always included a de-identified subject ID, COVID-19 status, age in years and sex. Where available, HLA class I and class II types were obtained from metadata supplied by the sample provider rather than from assay-based typing.

TCRbeta CDR3 regions were amplified from genomic DNA using the immunoSEQ Assay, a bias-controlled multiplex PCR. The authors' analysis ran thus. Within the assay, amplification of reference gene primers was used to estimate how many nucleated cells each sample contained. To quantify the absolute abundance of each unique TCRbeta CDR3 rearrangement, sequence reads were collapsed and filtered. For each sample, productive Simpson clonality was calculated as the square root of Simpson's diversity index across productive rearrangements. Not all clones reach the TCRdb copy of this immuneACCESS table, which keeps in-frame sequences only. Checked studies attribute under half of the gap to unresolved V genes and leave the rest unexplained. That table is the source of V, J and clone size, and D and trimming were worked out from the DNA. The sample profile shows roughly 45,000 clones; 87% of them were found once. The leading ten clones occupy 15% of the sample.

About this clone itself: This receptor's antigen is unknown. There are no base qualities to consult, and no much larger clone falls within one base.

Whole blood was collected in K2EDTA tubes by collaborating institutions according to the institutions' own protocols. For TCRbeta analysis, collaborators shipped samples in one of three forms: frozen whole blood, isolated PBMCs, or DNA extracted from either of those sample types. Germline trimming: 10 bases from V, 3 bases from J; junction bases outside gene matches: 5. The CDR3 contains 13 residues, cysteine and phenylalanine counted. Only the CDR3 part of the read is kept: 39 bases, read in frame from the first base. CDR1 and CDR2 are read off the germline V gene as MDHEN and SYDVKM. The investigation overall reported the following: The amount of clinical and demographic metadata varied by source and participant and was provided uncurated.

Sequenced input: peripheral blood. This sequence uses TRBV28 and TRBJ1-2; a stretch of 10 junction bases matches TRBD1. The receptor was isolated from a man aged 55-75 years with active COVID-19. Here is the DNA: TGTGCCACCTTGGACAGGGGGGACTATGGCTACACCTTC. Translated, it gives CATLDRGDYGYTF.